A selection of T cell receptor beta chains follows, all from one sample in a study of T cells after yellow fever vaccination. MiXCR, applied by TCRdb to the 5' RACE reads, yields one record per CDR3 protein. The sample shows 110,000 to 150,000 distinct CDR3 sequences, about 6.9% of them seen only once. The material was CD4+ T cells sorted from PBMCs, obtained 10 days after the yellow fever booster vaccination. The origin of the receptors is a man younger than 45 who received the YFV17D yellow fever vaccine. CDR3s include the opening cysteine and the closing phenylalanine or tryptophan. D genes are given only for firm matches. The listing skips clone size in some rows; elsewhere it reads once, few, many or a size class.

clone_size,d_call,v_call,j_call,cdr3_nt,cdr3_aa
-,-,TRBV7-2,TRBJ2-5,TGTGCCAGCAGCCCCAGGTTGGAGACCCAGTACTTC,CASSPRLETQYF
few,-,TRBV27,TRBJ1-2,TGTGCCAGCAGTTCAAGGGAGGGGGTTCGGGGCTACACCTTC,CASSSREGVRGYTF
-,TRBD1,TRBV6-1,TRBJ1-2,TGTGCCAGCAGCGAGGGACAGGGGAGGAATGGCTACACCTTC,CASSEGQGRNGYTF
few,-,TRBV7-6,TRBJ2-2,TGTGCCAGCAGCTTAGCTCAGGGGTCCGGGGAGCTGTTTTTT,CASSLAQGSGELFF
few,-,TRBV19,TRBJ2-2,TGTGCCAGTAGTATTTCTTCCGGGACAACGAACACCGGGGAGCTGTTTTTT,CASSISSGTTNTGELFF
many,-,TRBV18,TRBJ2-3,TGTGCCAGCTCACCAACTTCGCTTCCAGATACGCAGTATTTT,CASSPTSLPDTQYF
-,TRBD1,TRBV9,TRBJ2-7,TGTGCCAGCAGCGTCGGGGGACAGGCGGAGTACGAGCAGTACTTC,CASSVGGQAEYEQYF
many,TRBD1,TRBV6-2/TRBV6-3,TRBJ1-5,TGTGCCAGCAGTTCCCGACAGGGATCGGGTCAGCCCCAGCATTTT,CASSSRQGSGQPQHF
-,TRBD2,TRBV12-5,TRBJ2-1,TGTGCTAGTGGTTTGGTACTTATGTTCGGGACTAGCGGAGTCCCGCACTACAATGAGCAGTTCTTC,CASGLVLMFGTSGVPHYNEQFF
few,TRBD1,TRBV6-6,TRBJ1-1,TGTGCCAGCAGCCGGACAGGGGCCACTGAAGCTTTCTTT,CASSRTGATEAFF
-,TRBD1,TRBV20-1,TRBJ1-6,TGCAGTGCTAGAGCCGGACAGGGTACTTATAATTCACCCCTCCACTTT,CSARAGQGTYNSPLHF
many,-,TRBV2,TRBJ2-1,TGTGCCAGCAGTGAGTCCCTCCTCTACAATGAGCAGTTCTTC,CASSESLLYNEQFF
many,-,TRBV7-8,TRBJ2-5,TGTGCCAGCAGCTTAAGATTTATGGAGACCCAGTACTTC,CASSLRFMETQYF
many,-,TRBV12-5,TRBJ1-4,TGTGCTAGTGGTTTGAGGCCAGCGGACGGTGAAAAACTGTTTTTT,CASGLRPADGEKLFF
many,-,TRBV9,TRBJ2-1,TGTGCCAGCAGCGTTCTAGCCGGTACCTACAATGAGCAGTTCTTC,CASSVLAGTYNEQFF
many,-,TRBV18,TRBJ2-1,TGTGCCAGCTCAACTCCCGGTTGGAAAATGGATGAGCAGTTCTTC,CASSTPGWKMDEQFF
many,TRBD2,TRBV5-1,TRBJ2-7,TGCGCCAGCAGCTTGGATACTAGCGGGACCTCCTACGAGCAGTACTTC,CASSLDTSGTSYEQYF
few,TRBD2,TRBV5-4,TRBJ2-1,TGTGCCAGCAGCTTACGGACTAGCAGCTACAATGAGCAGTTCTTC,CASSLRTSSYNEQFF
-,-,TRBV7-2,TRBJ2-3,TGTACCAGCAGCTCTAGCGCCACTAGCACAGATACGCAGTATTTT,CTSSSSATSTDTQYF
many,TRBD1,TRBV24-1,TRBJ2-4,TGTGCCACCAGTGAAGGACAGGGGAACATTCAGTACTTC,CATSEGQGNIQYF
many,-,TRBV7-2,TRBJ2-1,TGTGCCAGCAGCTTCACGCGGGGCTACAATGAGCAGTTCTTC,CASSFTRGYNEQFF
few,-,TRBV7-2,TRBJ1-4,TGTGCCAGCAGCTTAGCGGGTTTGGGGAATGAAAAACTGTTTTTT,CASSLAGLGNEKLFF
many,-,TRBV18,TRBJ2-3,TGTGCCAGCTCACCAGGGCAGGGAATCGGTTATACGCAGTATTTT,CASSPGQGIGYTQYF
many,TRBD2,TRBV5-1,TRBJ2-2,TGCGCCAGCAGTGAGATTAGGACTAGCGGAAACACCGGGGAGCTGTTTTTT,CASSEIRTSGNTGELFF
many,TRBD1,TRBV20-1,TRBJ2-5,TGCAGTGCAACGGACAGGGGATACGGAGAGACCCAGTACTTC,CSATDRGYGETQYF
many,-,TRBV20-1,TRBJ1-5,TGCAGTGCAAGCAGGGGTTCGGCGAGCAATCAGCCCCAGCATTTT,CSASRGSASNQPQHF
many,TRBD2,TRBV5-1,TRBJ2-1,TGCGCCAGCAGCTATAGCGGGTTAGGTGAGCAGTTCTTC,CASSYSGLGEQFF
many,-,TRBV12-3/TRBV12-4,TRBJ2-3,TGTGCCAGCAGGTACAGTAGCGGAACCACAGATACGCAGTATTTT,CASRYSSGTTDTQYF
many,-,TRBV7-2,TRBJ1-4,TGTGCCAGCAGCTTAGGGAGGGTTGCTAATGAAAAACTGTTTTTT,CASSLGRVANEKLFF
many,TRBD2,TRBV6-5,TRBJ2-5,TGTGCCAGCAGTTACTCCACTAGCGGGAGTCAGCAGACCCAGTACTTC,CASSYSTSGSQQTQYF
-,-,TRBV27,TRBJ1-4,TGTGCCAGCAGTTTCGCCCCCCGGACCCGGGGTGAAAAACTGTTTTTT,CASSFAPRTRGEKLFF
many,-,TRBV20-1,TRBJ2-7,TGCAGTGCTAGAGAACAAACGGGAGTCCTCGGCGAGCAGTACTTC,CSAREQTGVLGEQYF
many,TRBD2,TRBV5-6,TRBJ2-7,TGTGCCAGCAGCTTGGAAGGGAGGGAGTACTTC,CASSLEGREYF
-,TRBD2,TRBV6-5,TRBJ2-7,TGTGCCAGCAGTTACCAAACTAGCGGGAACGAGCAGTACTTC,CASSYQTSGNEQYF
-,TRBD2,TRBV20-1,TRBJ2-1,TGCAGTGCTGCCCGCGGACTAGCGGGAGTCAATGAGCAGTTCTTC,CSAARGLAGVNEQFF
many,TRBD2,TRBV5-1,TRBJ2-1,TGCGCCAGCAGAGGGGGTAGCGGGACTGCTTACAATGAGCAGTTCTTC,CASRGGSGTAYNEQFF
many,-,TRBV4-3,TRBJ2-7,TGCGCCAGCAGCCAAGCAGGGGGAGGCTACGAGCAGTACTTC,CASSQAGGGYEQYF
-,-,TRBV7-9,TRBJ2-3,TGTGCCAGCAGCTTAGACTACACCACATATACGCAGTATTTT,CASSLDYTTYTQYF
many,-,TRBV5-1,TRBJ1-5,TGCGCCAGCAGCCGCGAGGGGGATAGCAATCAGCCCCAGCATTTT,CASSREGDSNQPQHF
few,-,TRBV7-8,TRBJ1-5,TGTGCCAGCAGCTTAGCGACAAGGGGTCCTAATCAGCCCCAGCATTTT,CASSLATRGPNQPQHF
many,-,TRBV12-3/TRBV12-4,TRBJ1-1,TGTGCCAGCAGTTTAGACCCGAGGGGCACTGAAGCTTTCTTT,CASSLDPRGTEAFF
many,TRBD2,TRBV12-3/TRBV12-4,TRBJ2-3,TGTGCCAGCAGCCTACCCCTCGGGCTAGCGGGAGGGAACACGCAGTATTTT,CASSLPLGLAGGNTQYF
-,TRBD2,TRBV2,TRBJ2-7,TGTGCCAGCAGTGAACGACTAGCGGGAGGAATCTCCTACGAGCAGTACTTC,CASSERLAGGISYEQYF
many,-,TRBV10-1,TRBJ2-5,TGCGCCAGCCCGACACTTGGACAGCAAGAGACCCAGTACTTC,CASPTLGQQETQYF
many,-,TRBV29-1,TRBJ2-3,TGCAGCGTTGTAAAGGGACCGAGCACAGATACGCAGTATTTT,CSVVKGPSTDTQYF
few,-,TRBV6-2/TRBV6-3,TRBJ2-2,TGTGCCAGCAGTTACACAAAGGGGACTCCCACCGGGGAGCTGTTTTTT,CASSYTKGTPTGELFF
-,-,TRBV3-1,TRBJ1-3,TGTGCCAGCAGCTACCTACGAAACACCATATATTTT,CASSYLRNTIYF
few,-,TRBV20-1,TRBJ2-6,TGCAGTGCTCCCCCGGGAGGGGCCAACGTCCTGACTTTC,CSAPPGGANVLTF